This is a list of T cell receptor beta chains from one sample in a study of blood T cell repertoires in COVID-19. Profiled with immunoSEQ multiplex PCR; TCRdb holds only in-frame clones, not every one. The data show 25,000 to 35,000 clones, 89% seen once. The sequencing sample was made of peripheral blood. The receptors here all came from a human donor with acute or convalescent COVID-19. The donor label of this sample is uncertain. CDR3s include the opening cysteine and the closing phenylalanine or tryptophan. D genes are given only for firm matches. The size entry is marked missing in some rows and otherwise reads once, few, many or a size class.

>.|TRBV11-2|TRBJ2-1|.
TGTGCCAGCAGCTCGAGAGGGAATGAGCAGTTCTTC
CASSSRGNEQFF
>.|TRBV5-1|TRBJ2-3|TRBD1
TGCGCCAGCAGCTTGAATACAGGGGGAACAGATACGCAGTATTTT
CASSLNTGGTDTQYF
>.|TRBV5-1|TRBJ1-1|.
TGCGCCAGCTCCTTCGTCCCGTCTGCTGAAGCTTTCTTT
CASSFVPSAEAFF
>.|TRBV5-6|TRBJ2-7|TRBD2
TGTGCCAGCAGCCTTGAGCGCGGGAGGGCCTACGAGCAGTACTTC
CASSLERGRAYEQYF
>once|TRBV6-1|TRBJ1-2|.
TGTGCCAGCAGTGAGACACAGAACTATGGCTACACCTTC
CASSETQNYGYTF
>.|TRBV7-2|TRBJ2-7|.
TGTGCCAGCAGCTTAGCATCCGGGAATCTGTACGAGCAGTACTTC
CASSLASGNLYEQYF
>.|TRBV5-4|TRBJ1-2|TRBD1
TGTGCCAGCAGCTTACCTACCGGGACAGGGAGTGGCTACACCTTC
CASSLPTGTGSGYTF
>.|TRBV7-3|TRBJ2-1|TRBD2
TGTGCCAGCAGCTACGGTAGCGGGAGCCCTAGGGAGCAGTTCTTC
CASSYGSGSPREQFF
>.|TRBV6-4|TRBJ1-2|TRBD1
TGTGCCAGCAGTAGAGATGGGACAGGGATTAATGGCTACACCTTC
CASSRDGTGINGYTF
>few|TRBV11-2|TRBJ2-2|.
TGTGCCAGCAGCTTTCAACGGGGCACCGGGGAGCTGTTTTTT
CASSFQRGTGELFF
>few|TRBV6-5|TRBJ2-1|.
TGTGCCAGCAGTTACTCTCGTAATGAGCAGTTCTTC
CASSYSRNEQFF
>.|TRBV5-1|TRBJ2-3|TRBD2
TGCGCCAGCAGCTTGCTGGGACTAGCCCCCACAGATACGCAGTATTTT
CASSLLGLAPTDTQYF
>.|TRBV24-1|TRBJ1-3|.
TGTGCCACCCAATCAGATGCTGGCACCATATATTTT
CATQSDAGTIYF
>.|TRBV5-1|TRBJ2-1|.
TGCGCCAGCAGCTCCCTGACAGCCCATGAGCAGTTCTTC
CASSSLTAHEQFF
>.|TRBV11-2|TRBJ1-5|.
TGTGCCAGCAGCTTAGACAGGGCGCTCAATCAGCCCCAGCATTTT
CASSLDRALNQPQHF
>.|TRBV18|TRBJ1-5|.
TGTGCCAGCTCACCAAGCGGACCAGGGGCTCAGCCCCAGCATTTT
CASSPSGPGAQPQHF
>.|TRBV5-1|TRBJ2-7|.
TGCGCCAGCAGCCCCGGAGAGACTTGGGTTCCCTACGAGCAGTACTTC
CASSPGETWVPYEQYF
>.|TRBV7-6|TRBJ2-2|.
TGTGCCAGCAGCTTAGCCGGGTCCACCGGGGAGCTGTTTTTT
CASSLAGSTGELFF
>.|TRBV14|TRBJ1-4|.
TGTGCCAGCAGCCAAGGGAGGGGAGCTTGGAAACTGTTTTTT
CASSQGRGAWKLFF
>.|TRBV24-1|TRBJ2-2|TRBD1
TGTGCCACCAGTGAGATCAGACTCCGGGACAGGGAAACAACCGGGGAGCTGTTTTTT
CATSEIRLRDRETTGELFF
>.|TRBV5-1|TRBJ2-2|.
TGCGCCAGCTCTGACGGGGCGAACACCGGGGAGCTGTTTTTT
CASSDGANTGELFF
>once|TRBV5-1|TRBJ1-2|TRBD1
TGCGCCAGCAGCTATCTAAGGACAGGGGGGGAATATGGCTACACCTTC
CASSYLRTGGEYGYTF
>.|TRBV24-1|TRBJ2-5|TRBD1
TGTGCCACCAGTGACCATTCGACAGGGGCCCAGTACTTC
CATSDHSTGAQYF
>.|TRBV7-2|TRBJ2-7|TRBD2
TGTGCCAGCAGCTTAGGGAGGCGGCGGGGGGGAGGCTACGAGCAGTACTTC
CASSLGRRRGGGYEQYF
>few|TRBV7-3|TRBJ2-1|.
TGTGCCAGCAGCTCCCAATCCGACAGACCCGAGCAGTTCTTC
CASSSQSDRPEQFF
>.|TRBV9|TRBJ2-7|TRBD1
TGTGCCAGCAGCGTAGGTCTAGCCGGGACAGGGCCCTACGAGCAGTACTTC
CASSVGLAGTGPYEQYF
>.|TRBV3-1/TRBV3-2|TRBJ2-5|TRBD2
TGTGCCAGCACCACCGGGACTAGCGGGAGGGAGACCCAGTACTTC
CASTTGTSGRETQYF
>.|TRBV7-6|TRBJ2-7|.
TGTGCCAGCAGCCCCACGGACAGATCCTACGAGCAGTACTTC
CASSPTDRSYEQYF
>.|TRBV5-4|TRBJ1-2|.
TGTGCCAGCAGCCCGCTAGGACAAGTAAACTATGGCTACACCTTC
CASSPLGQVNYGYTF
>.|TRBV5-4|TRBJ2-4|.
TGTGCCAGCAGCCCCCCTGGAGGGAGAGCCAAAAACATTCAGTACTTC
CASSPPGGRAKNIQYF
>.|TRBV7-6|TRBJ2-5|TRBD2
TGTGCCAGCAGCCAGTCCCCGACGGGGGGGCTCGTTAAGGAGACCCAGTACTTC
CASSQSPTGGLVKETQYF
>.|TRBV9|TRBJ1-3|.
TGTGCCAGCAGCGTAGTTCCGCGGCAGTCTGGAAACACCATATATTTT
CASSVVPRQSGNTIYF
>.|TRBV5-6|TRBJ1-4|.
TGTGCCAGCAGCTTGGACGCAGGGTTGGGTGAAAAACTGTTTTTT
CASSLDAGLGEKLFF
>.|TRBV6-5|TRBJ1-4|TRBD1
TGTGCCAGCAGGGACCGGGACAGGGCTAATGAAAAACTGTTTTTT
CASRDRDRANEKLFF
>once|TRBV7-2|TRBJ1-4|.
TGTGCCAGCAGCGCGTACAGGGCGGGGGGTGAAAAACTGTTTTTT
CASSAYRAGGEKLFF
>.|TRBV14|TRBJ2-3|TRBD2
TGTGCCAGCAGCCAAGATCTGGGAGGGCCTACGCAGTATTTT
CASSQDLGGPTQYF
>once|TRBV2|TRBJ2-5|TRBD2
TGTGCCAGCAGTGGGTCTAGCGGAGGACAAGAGACCCAGTACTTC
CASSGSSGGQETQYF
>.|TRBV29-1|TRBJ2-3|.
TGCAGCGTTGATTACGGGGCAGATACGCAGTATTTT
CSVDYGADTQYF
>.|TRBV11-1|TRBJ2-3|TRBD2
TGTGCCAGCAGCTTCTCCTTGCGGGGGGGTAGAGATACGCAGTATTTT
CASSFSLRGGRDTQYF
>.|TRBV7-6|TRBJ2-2|.
TGTGCCAGCAGCTTAGGGACAGACCAAACCGGGGAGCTGTTTTTT
CASSLGTDQTGELFF
>.|TRBV7-2|TRBJ2-2|TRBD2
TGTGCCAGCAGCGACCCGGGACTAGCGGGAGGGAACACCGGGGAGCTGTTTTTT
CASSDPGLAGGNTGELFF
>.|TRBV5-4|TRBJ2-6|.
TGTGCCAGCAACGTACGGGACTCTGGGGCCAACGTCCTGACTTTC
CASNVRDSGANVLTF
>.|TRBV5-8|TRBJ2-5|TRBD1
TGTGCCAGCAGCTTGGGGGGACAGGGTACGACCCAGTACTTC
CASSLGGQGTTQYF
>.|TRBV5-1|TRBJ2-5|.
TGCGCCAGCAGCTTGACTTCGAGGGAGACCCAGTACTTC
CASSLTSRETQYF
>.|TRBV5-4|TRBJ2-1|TRBD2
TGTGCCAGCAGTTACAGCGGGATCCAGAATGAGCAGTTCTTC
CASSYSGIQNEQFF
>.|TRBV4-2|TRBJ2-3|.
TGTGCCAGCAGCCAAGATTCTGGGGTAGCGGTGAGCACAGATACGCAGTATTTT
CASSQDSGVAVSTDTQYF
>.|TRBV3-1/TRBV3-2|TRBJ2-2|.
TGTGCCAGCAGCCCGTCAATACTCACCGGGGAGCTGTTTTTT
CASSPSILTGELFF
>.|TRBV6-6|TRBJ2-7|.
TGTGCCAGCAGTTTTAACTACGAGCAGTACTTC
CASSFNYEQYF